The 16 T cell receptor beta chains in this list originate from one sample, sequenced in a study of technical replicates of blood from a few donors. Method: immunoSEQ multiplex PCR; TCRdb's copy keeps in-frame clones and lacks some. The table has tens of thousands of clones, about 89% seen once. The specimen was T cells isolated from PBMCs. The receptors here all came from a human donor in good health.

Of note for this clone: Additional DNA sequences in this sample encode the identical CDR3. This sequence joins TRBV5-1 and TRBJ2-1; 9 bases map to TRBD1. The ends lost 0 bases at V and 6 bases at J; junction bases unmatched: 4. Germline CDR1 is SGHRS and CDR2 is YFSETQ. This CDR3 region has 15 residues. CDR3 sequence (DNA): TGCGCCAGCAGCTTGGGCCGGGACAGGGCCAATGAGCAGTTCTTC. It specifies CASSLGRDRANEQFF.

The chain uses TRBV5-1 and TRBJ2-1; TRBD1 is a possible D gene (5 bases). The V gene's germline CDR1 is SGHRS and CDR2 YFSETQ. Between the trimmed V and J ends, which lost 4 bases and 0 bases, there was a span of 14 bases. The CDR3 extends over 16 amino acids. The CDR3 DNA is TGCGCCAGCAGCAGAGACAGCTTTAGCTCCTACAATGAGCAGTTCTTC. This translates into CASSRDSFSSYNEQFF.

The chain uses TRBV27 and TRBJ2-7; 8 nucleotides agree with TRBD2. The CDR3 covers 16 residues. Germline CDR1 and CDR2: MNHEY and SMNVEV (reference sequence). Trimming removed 5 bases from V and 3 bases from J; junction bases left unmatched: 12. CDR3: CASSPGGGTRFYEQYF. DNA for the CDR3: TGTGCCAGCAGTCCCGGGGGCGGGACTAGGTTCTACGAGCAGTACTTC.

The chain joins TRBV2 to TRBJ1-4; 9 nucleotides line up with TRBD1. The germline V gene encodes CDR1 SNHLY and CDR2 FYNNEI. This CDR3 has 17 amino acids. V trimming: 6 bases; J trimming: 3 bases; junction bases outside the gene matches: 11. DNA for the CDR3: TGTGCCAGCAGGGGGCTCAGGACAGGGGAGTCTAATGAAAAACTGTTTTTT. Translating it yields CASRGLRTGESNEKLFF.

As concerns this clone: Sequence at one end of the junction differs from germline and may be a read error. The rearrangement links TRBV15 to TRBJ2-3; TRBD1 matches 8 bases. Germline V gene sequence: CDR1 LNHNV, CDR2 YYDKDF (reference sequence). The CDR3 loop spans 13 amino acids. CDR3 region: CATSGDRGDTQYF. DNA for the CDR3: TGTGCCACCAGCGGAGACAGGGGAGATACGCAGTATTTT.

This rearrangement joins TRBV15 to TRBJ1-5; tentative D call: TRBD1 (5 bases). V was pared by 6 bases and J by 2 bases, with 8 bases between. Germline-derived CDR1 and CDR2 are LNHNV and YYDKDF (reference sequence). CDR3 length: 13 residues. The CDR3 is CATRLTGNQPQHF. For the CDR3, the DNA is TGTGCCACCAGGTTGACAGGCAATCAGCCCCAGCATTTT.

The chain uses TRBV29-1 and TRBJ2-7; 8 nucleotides agree with TRBD2. This CDR3 contains 15 residues. V gave up 7 bases and J gave up 6 bases; unmatched junction bases: 17. Germline CDR1 and CDR2: SQVTM and ANQGSEA. Here the CDR3 DNA reads TGCAGCGCTATTCCGGGACTAGACGCCTTGGGCGAGCAGTACTTC. It yields the protein CSAIPGLDALGEQYF.

This rearrangement joins TRBV9 to TRBJ1-2; D not resolved. V lost 0 bases and J lost 6, with 12 bases in between. The CDR3 sequence is 14 residues long. CDR1 and CDR2 (germline): SGDLS, YYNGEE. The CDR3 protein is CASSVVLKTDGYTF. The CDR3 DNA is TGTGCCAGCAGCGTAGTGTTAAAGACTGATGGCTACACCTTC.

This clone was detected once. The rearrangement links TRBV19 to TRBJ1-3; 11 nucleotides match TRBD1. V lost 5 bases to trimming and J lost 3 bases; unmatched junction nucleotides: 12. The CDR3 is 18 residues long. Germline V gene sequence: CDR1 LNHDA, CDR2 SQIVND (reference sequence). CDR3 region: CASSYRDRGRLGGNTIYF. In DNA, the CDR3 is TGTGCCAGTAGTTACCGGGACAGGGGGAGACTCGGTGGAAACACCATATATTTT.

V and J are TRBV7-7 and TRBJ2-3, with 12 positions matching TRBD2. Germline V gene data show CDR1 as SSHAT and CDR2 as FNYEAQ (reference sequence). This CDR3 region has 15 residues. Trimming cost V 5 bases and J 4 bases; bases outside gene matches: 4. The CDR3 DNA follows: TGTGCCAGCAGCAAACTAGCGGGAGGCCCAGATACGCAGTATTTT. It codes for CASSKLAGGPDTQYF.

V and J are TRBV5-1 and TRBJ2-6, with 12 bases lining up with TRBD1. Germline-derived CDR1 and CDR2 are SGHRS and YFSETQ. With V trimmed by 9 bases and J by 4 bases, 17 bases remained unmatched. The CDR3 is made up of 19 amino acids. The CDR3 is CATKIYPGTGGSGANVLTF. In nucleotides, the CDR3 is TGCGCCACCAAAATCTACCCCGGGACAGGGGGCTCGGGGGCCAACGTCCTGACTTTC. The full variable domain, completed using reference TRBV5-1 and TRBJ2-6, is KAGVTQTPRYLIKTRGQQVTLSCSPISGHRSVSWYQQTPGQGLQFLFEYFSETQRNKGNFPGRFSGRQFSNSRSEMNVSTLELGDSALYLCATKIYPGTGGSGANVLTFGAGSRLTVL.

This clone was seen only once. This sequence joins TRBV5-4 and TRBJ2-5; 10 bases match TRBD1. V was clipped by 3 bases and J by 5 bases; unmatched bases: 7. This CDR3 is 15 amino acids long. Germline CDR1 is SGHNT and CDR2 is YYREEE (reference sequence). For the CDR3, the DNA is TGTGCCAGCAGCTATAGGACAGGGGGGCGTGAGACCCAGTACTTC. This encodes CASSYRTGGRETQYF.

V gene TRBV14 combines with J gene TRBJ2-4; tentative D call: TRBD1 (6 bases). This CDR3 has 17 amino acids. The germline gives CDR1 SGHDN, CDR2 FVKESK. V was trimmed by 3 bases and J by 6 bases, leaving 21 bases between them. The CDR3 protein is CASSQGASGASRNIQYF. The CDR3 region has the DNA TGTGCCAGCAGCCAGGGAGCATCAGGGGCCTCGAGAAACATTCAGTACTTC.

V and J are TRBV27 and TRBJ1-1; 7 bases are a match to TRBD1. V gave up 5 bases and J gave up 1 base; unmatched junction bases: 10. The length of the CDR3 is 16 residues. The germline V gene has CDR1 MNHEY and CDR2 SMNVEV (reference sequence). CDR3 in DNA: TGTGCCAGCAGTCCAAGAGGGGGCGTCGGGAACACTGAAGCTTTCTTT. Residues: CASSPRGGVGNTEAFF.

The chain recombines TRBV6-1 with TRBJ2-1; weak D call: TRBD2 (7 bases). Germline V gives CDR1 MNHNS, CDR2 SASEGT. This CDR3 spans 16 amino acids. Deletions cut 2 bases from V and 3 bases from J, with 14 bases between. The CDR3 DNA sequence: TGTGCCAGCAGTGAATTAAGGGGGGGCCTCTACAATGAGCAGTTCTTC. Translated, it gives CASSELRGGLYNEQFF.

V is TRBV28 and J is TRBJ2-7, with 7 bases aligning to TRBD1. This CDR3 has 14 residues. Germline V gene sequence: CDR1 MDHEN, CDR2 SYDVKM. The V segment lost 5 bases and the J segment 3 bases; nucleotides outside the gene matches: 7. Here the CDR3 DNA reads TGTGCCAGCAGTCGGACAGGAGACCGCTACGAGCAGTACTTC. This gives the protein CASSRTGDRYEQYF.